This T cell receptor beta chain emerged from a study of human T cells and chemical hapten exposure. Across the study: Among samples, TCR yields varied mainly because of small differences in pooled library volume. Study-level points and caveats: DPC sensitization produced no change in TCRs with frequency above 1 in 1000.

The authors' processing: Samples contained a median of about 100,000 TCRs, with a range of roughly 20,000 to 700,000. TCRdb re-called the 5' RACE reads with MiXCR, one entry per CDR3 protein. The V and J calls shown here were made by TCRdb, not taken from the authors' results. The table has 65,000 to 90,000 distinct CDR3 sequences, approximately 16% seen once. The total RNA was obtained from whole blood that was not fractionated. In this sample, this clonotype turned up a few times. Its antigen is currently unknown. The CDR3 consists of 13 residues. CDR1 is SGHTA, CDR2 FQGNSA, per germline. Trimming removed 2 bases from V and 3 bases from J, with 7 bases in between.

V is TRBV7-2 and J is TRBJ1-2, with TRBD1 as a possible D gene (5 bases). The receptor's source is a female donor in good health. CDR3 residues: CASSLRGDYGYTF. CDR3 coding DNA: TGTGCCAGCAGCTTAAGAGGGGACTATGGCTACACCTTC.